The next 32 T cell receptor beta chains were all read from a single sample in a study of radiation and T cells in renal cell carcinoma. Data came from immunoSEQ multiplex PCR; TCRdb stores just in-frame clones and leaves some out. The data hold about 86,000 clones, with approximately 80% observed a single time. Time point defined: blood 4 weeks post-SBRT, at nephrectomy. Treatment specified: 15 Gy SBRT to primary tumor, nephrectomy 4 weeks later. The sample consisted of blood, taken from a patient whose treatment included radiotherapy and nephrectomy. The receptors originated from a man aged 45-65 years with renal cell carcinoma.

The DNA for the CDR3 is TGTGCCTGGAGTCGAGGGGGAGGGGAGCTGTTTTTT. This sequence encodes CAWSRGGGELFF. The V and J genes are TRBV30 and TRBJ2-2, with TRBD1 as a possible D gene (6 bases). The germline CDR1 and CDR2 sequences are GTSNPN and SVGIG (reference sequence). The germline V and J ends were trimmed by 2 bases and 8 bases, with 9 bases remaining between them. The CDR3 totals 12 residues.

On this clone: Sequence at one end of the junction differs from germline and may be a read error. The rearrangement links TRBV7-7 to TRBJ2-7, with 10 bases aligning to TRBD1. Germline V lookup: CDR1 SSHAT, CDR2 FNYEAQ (reference sequence). The CDR3 is made up of 14 amino acids. In nucleotides, the CDR3 is TGTGCTAGCAGCTTAGGGACAGGGGACGGGGAGCAGTACTTC. As protein: CASSLGTGDGEQYF.

The DNA of the CDR3 is TGTGCCAGCAGCGTAAGCGGTGTTAGATCCTACGAGCAGTACTTC. Protein product: CASSVSGVRSYEQYF. The V gene is TRBV9, the J gene TRBJ2-7; TRBD2 is a possible D gene (5 bases). In germline, CDR1 is SGDLS, CDR2 YYNGEE. The CDR3 extends over 15 amino acids. V lost 1 base, J lost 1 base, and 12 bases lay in between.

The rearrangement links TRBV5-1 to TRBJ2-5; D possibly uses TRBD1 or TRBD2 (6 bases each). V lost 1 base to trimming and J lost 5 bases, with 15 bases between them. CDR3 length: 15 amino acids. The germline CDR1 and CDR2 sequences are SGHRS and YFSETQ. The CDR3 region is CASSLTIGGGETQYF. In DNA form, the CDR3 reads TGCGCCAGCAGCTTGACGATCGGGGGCGGGGAGACCCAGTACTTC.

This clone was picked up one time. V gene TRBV5-1 combines with J gene TRBJ2-7; 7 positions match TRBD2. V was clipped by 4 bases and J by 4 bases; unmatched bases: 17. The CDR3 length is 17 residues. The germline CDR1 and CDR2 sequences are SGHRS and YFSETQ. The CDR3: CASSPAVWGRAQYEQYF. Here the CDR3 DNA reads TGCGCCAGCAGCCCCGCCGTTTGGGGGAGGGCCCAGTACGAGCAGTACTTC. Variable domain in full (rest from reference TRBV5-1 and TRBJ2-7): KAGVTQTPRYLIKTRGQQVTLSCSPISGHRSVSWYQQTPGQGLQFLFEYFSETQRNKGNFPGRFSGRQFSNSRSEMNVSTLELGDSALYLCASSPAVWGRAQYEQYFGPGTRLTVT.

The chain is built from TRBV7-8 and TRBJ2-4, with 8 bases fitting TRBD2. Losses at the gene ends were 0 bases for V and 6 bases for J; bases not matched to a gene: 4. The CDR3 consists of 15 residues. CDR1 and CDR2 from the germline V gene are SGHVS and FQNEAQ. In nucleotides, the CDR3 is TGTGCCAGCAGCTTAGCGCGGAGCGGGGGAAACATTCAGTACTTC. As protein: CASSLARSGGNIQYF. The full variable domain, its missing parts supplied by reference TRBV7-8 and TRBJ2-4, is GAGVSQSPRYKVAKRGQDVALRCDPISGHVSLFWYQQALGQGPEFLTYFQNEAQLDKSGLPSDRFFAERPEGSVSTLKIQRTQQEDSAVYLCASSLARSGGNIQYFGAGTRLSVL.

The chain carries TRBV2 and TRBJ2-5, with a weak D call TRBD1 (6 bases). The germline V and J ends were trimmed by 2 bases and 4 bases, with 17 bases remaining between them. Germline loops: CDR1 SNHLY, CDR2 FYNNEI. The CDR3 runs 16 residues. The CDR3, as DNA: TGTGCCAGCAGTGAATTTGGACCAAGAGGGGGAGAGACCCAGTACTTC. Translated, it gives CASSEFGPRGGETQYF.

V usage is TRBV6-5 and J usage is TRBJ2-1, with D unclear. Germline assignment: CDR1 MNHEY and CDR2 SVGAGI. V lost 2 bases and J lost 10, with 21 bases in between. The CDR3 is 16 amino acids. The CDR3 loop reads CASSYRAESEGQEQFF. CDR3 nucleotide sequence: TGTGCCAGCAGTTACCGCGCGGAATCGGAAGGTCAGGAGCAGTTCTTC.

The J gene is TRBJ1-4, the V gene TRBV4-2; no firm D call. The CDR3 is 14 residues long. Trimming shortened V by 0 bases and J by 5 bases, and 7 bases separated the two germline ends. CDR1 is LGHNA, CDR2 YNFKEQ, per germline. The CDR3 region is CASSQDTVNEKLFF. The CDR3 bases are TGTGCCAGCAGCCAAGATACAGTAAATGAAAAACTGTTTTTT.

The DNA of the CDR3 is TGCGCCAGCAGCTTCCGGGGGGACGATGAGCAGTTCTTC. It translates to CASSFRGDDEQFF. The chain employs TRBV5-1 and TRBJ2-1; 7 bases are a match to TRBD2. Germline V lookup: CDR1 SGHRS, CDR2 YFSETQ. This CDR3 has 13 amino acids. V was clipped by 2 bases and J by 8 bases; unmatched bases: 4. Full variable domain (remainder filled in from reference TRBV5-1 and TRBJ2-1): KAGVTQTPRYLIKTRGQQVTLSCSPISGHRSVSWYQQTPGQGLQFLFEYFSETQRNKGNFPGRFSGRQFSNSRSEMNVSTLELGDSALYLCASSFRGDDEQFFGPGTRLTVL.

The genes are TRBV7-2 and TRBJ2-7; 9 bases fit TRBD2. Germline CDR1 and CDR2: SGHTA and FQGNSA. The CDR3 runs to 14 residues. Trimming at V came to 3 bases and at J to 3 bases, leaving 3 bases not matched to a gene. The CDR3 protein is CASSFSGGFYEQYF. CDR3 bases: TGTGCCAGCAGCTTTAGCGGGGGATTCTACGAGCAGTACTTC.

The V gene is TRBV5-1, the J gene TRBJ1-1, with TRBD1 as a possible D gene (6 bases). Trimming took off 3 bases at V and 1 base at J, with 10 bases between the two ends. Germline values: CDR1 SGHRS, CDR2 YFSETQ. CDR3 length: 14 amino acids. In DNA, the CDR3 is TGCGCCAGCAGCTCTACAGGGAGGAACACTGAAGCTTTCTTT. Its protein is CASSSTGRNTEAFF.

V and J are TRBV7-9 and TRBJ1-2; D not resolved. The V gene's germline CDR1 is SEHNR and CDR2 FQNEAQ (reference sequence). CDR3 length equals 9 residues. CDR3 residues: CVLSGPYTF. CDR3 sequence (DNA): TGTGTCCTATCCGGGCCCTACACCTTC.

The chain combines TRBV9 with TRBJ2-6, with 7 bases identical to TRBD1. The CDR3 runs to 16 residues. With V trimmed by 2 bases and J by 0 bases, 2 bases remained unmatched. The V gene's germline CDR1 is SGDLS and CDR2 YYNGEE. CDR3 coding DNA: TGTGCCAGCAGCGTGGACAGGAGCTCTGGGGCCAACGTCCTGACTTTC. This encodes CASSVDRSSGANVLTF.

A few counts support this clone. CDR3 in DNA: TGTGCCTGGAGTGGCCGGGGTAGGACTGAAGCTTTCTTT. It yields the protein CAWSGRGRTEAFF. V usage is TRBV30 and J usage is TRBJ1-1, with no clear D. CDR3 length equals 13 residues. Looked up from germline, CDR1 is GTSNPN and CDR2 is SVGIG (reference sequence). V lost 1 base and J 5 bases, leaving 11 bases between the germline ends.

DNA for the CDR3: TGTGCCAGCTCACTTAAGGAACAGTCTTTGCTAAACTATGGCTACACCTTC. Encoded protein: CASSLKEQSLLNYGYTF. The chain joins TRBV18 to TRBJ1-2; D remains ambiguous. The CDR3 is 17 residues long. Germline values: CDR1 KGHSH, CDR2 LQKENI. The V and J ends lost 4 bases and 2 bases respectively, with 20 bases between them.

This clone has just one count. The chain is built from TRBV29-1 and TRBJ1-2; perhaps TRBD1 as D (5 bases). Trimming cost V 8 bases and J 4 bases, with 14 bases left between them. The germline V gene has CDR1 SQVTM and CDR2 ANQGSEA. The CDR3 is made up of 12 amino acids. The CDR3 DNA sequence: TGCAGCATTACTACAGGAATCTATGGCTACACCTTC. Protein product: CSITTGIYGYTF.

The chain uses TRBV9 and TRBJ2-7; D may be TRBD1 (5 bases). The V end was cut by 4 bases, the J end by 5 bases, with 19 bases between. Germline V gene sequence: CDR1 SGDLS, CDR2 YYNGEE. The CDR3 runs to 15 residues. This chain's CDR3 is CASSPRAAIRDEQYF. The CDR3 DNA reads as TGTGCCAGCAGCCCCAGGGCGGCCATCAGAGACGAGCAGTACTTC.

The chain links TRBV19 to TRBJ1-2, with 12 bases fitting TRBD1. The germline V gene has CDR1 LNHDA and CDR2 SQIVND (reference sequence). J gave up 0 bases and V 7 bases, and 9 bases lay outside the gene matches. The CDR3 spans 17 residues. CDR3 protein: CASTPGTGGNSNYGYTF. CDR3 DNA: TGTGCCAGTACCCCTGGGACAGGGGGCAATTCTAACTATGGCTACACCTTC.

This clone has a single count. Other DNA sequences in the sample encode the same CDR3. V usage is TRBV5-1 and J usage is TRBJ2-7, with 9 nucleotides matching TRBD1. Germline-derived CDR1 and CDR2 are SGHRS and YFSETQ. This CDR3 region has 13 residues. The V and J ends lost 4 bases and 4 bases, in that order; junction bases with no gene match: 3. In nucleotides, the CDR3 is TGCGCCAGCAGCCTGGACAGGGGTTACGAGCAGTACTTC. Translating gives CASSLDRGYEQYF.

The gene calls are TRBV9 and TRBJ1-2, with D possibly matching TRBD1 (6 bases). Germline V gene lookup returns CDR1 SGDLS and CDR2 YYNGEE. The V and J ends lost 0 bases and 5 bases respectively, with 14 bases between them. The CDR3 length is 15 residues. CDR3 amino acids: CASSVDPGASYGYTF. CDR3 coding DNA: TGTGCCAGCAGCGTAGATCCGGGGGCTTCGTATGGCTACACCTTC.

The chain combines TRBV29-1 with TRBJ2-1; D is unresolved. Germline loops: CDR1 SQVTM, CDR2 ANQGSEA. The length of the CDR3 is 10 residues. Trimming took 3 bases from V and 7 from J, leaving 4 bases between them. The CDR3 reads CSVDQNEQFF. CDR3 nucleotide sequence: TGCAGCGTTGATCAGAATGAGCAGTTCTTC.

V usage is TRBV27 and J usage is TRBJ2-1; 7 bases match TRBD2. Germline CDR1 is MNHEY and CDR2 is SMNVEV (reference sequence). This CDR3 comprises 15 residues. J was trimmed by 4 bases and V by 6 bases; bases with no gene match: 9. In nucleotides, the CDR3 is TGTGCCAGCAGAGGGTGGCAGGGAGGGTACAATGAGCAGTTCTTC. Translating gives CASRGWQGGYNEQFF.

The chain joins TRBV5-1 to TRBJ1-1; D is perhaps TRBD1 (5 bases). Germline CDR1 and CDR2: SGHRS and YFSETQ. There are 16 residues in the CDR3. V lost 0 bases, J lost 4 bases, and 16 bases lay in between. In DNA, the CDR3 is TGCGCCAGCAGCTTGGCCGACTTAGCAGGGATCACTGAAGCTTTCTTT. Translation: CASSLADLAGITEAFF.

This clone is a singleton in its sample. CDR3 residues: CASRAGLGLAGGPTDTQYF. In DNA form, the CDR3 reads TGTGCCAGCAGGGCAGGGTTGGGACTAGCGGGAGGGCCCACAGATACGCAGTATTTT. The chain joins TRBV2 to TRBJ2-3; 16 positions agree with TRBD2. The CDR3 has 19 amino acids. V gave up 6 bases and J gave up 2 bases; unmatched junction bases: 11. Germline CDR1 reads SNHLY; CDR2 reads FYNNEI. The full variable domain, with the rest looked up from reference TRBV2 and TRBJ2-3, is EPEVTQTPSHQVTQMGQEVILRCVPISNHLYFYWYRQILGQKVEFLVSFYNNEISEKSEIFDDQFSVERPDGSNFTLKIRSTKLEDSAMYFCASRAGLGLAGGPTDTQYFGPGTRLTVL.

This clone occurred a few times. This chain links TRBV19 with TRBJ2-1, with 7 positions matching TRBD1. This CDR3 is 15 amino acids long. The ends lost 5 bases at V and 3 bases at J; junction bases unmatched: 7. Germline assignment: CDR1 LNHDA and CDR2 SQIVND (reference sequence). The DNA for the CDR3 is TGTGCCAGTAGTTTGACAGGGACCTTCTACAATGAGCAGTTCTTC. Its protein is CASSLTGTFYNEQFF.

The gene calls are TRBV7-9 and TRBJ1-4, with TRBD1 matching over 8 bases. The CDR3 runs 14 residues. The ends lost 5 bases at V and 8 bases at J; junction bases unmatched: 7. Looked up from germline, CDR1 is SEHNR and CDR2 is FQNEAQ (reference sequence). The DNA of the CDR3 is TGTGCCAGCAGCCCCCGGACAGGGCTCGAAAAACTGTTTTTT. Protein sequence: CASSPRTGLEKLFF.

The rearrangement uses TRBV6-1 and TRBJ1-1, with D possibly matching TRBD1 (5 bases). This CDR3 comprises 14 residues. Germline V gene sequence: CDR1 MNHNS, CDR2 SASEGT. V lost 5 bases and J lost 1, with 11 bases in between. For the CDR3, the DNA is TGTGCCAGCAGTCTGCTGGGGGGGAACACTGAAGCTTTCTTT. It translates to CASSLLGGNTEAFF.

The chain carries TRBV6-9 and TRBJ1-5, with 8 nucleotides matching TRBD1. The V gene's germline CDR1 is MNHGY and CDR2 SVAAGI. Germline trimming cut 5 bases from V and 5 bases from J; bases unmatched to any gene: 5. This CDR3 comprises 14 residues. Here the CDR3 DNA reads TGTGCCAGCAGTCCTGGACAGGGTTATCAGCCCCAGCATTTT. Protein: CASSPGQGYQPQHF.

The V and J genes are TRBV6-5 and TRBJ1-2; TRBD1 agrees at 9 bases. Germline-derived CDR1 and CDR2 are MNHEY and SVGAGI. There are 15 residues in the CDR3. V trimming: 6 bases; J trimming: 4 bases; junction bases outside the gene matches: 9. DNA of the CDR3: TGTGCCAGCAGACAGCCGGGACAGGGAGCCTATGGCTACACCTTC. This encodes CASRQPGQGAYGYTF.

V is TRBV9 and J is TRBJ2-1; weak D call: TRBD1 (5 bases). V was trimmed by 2 bases and J by 0 bases, leaving 12 bases between them. This CDR3 has 16 amino acids. Germline V gene lookup returns CDR1 SGDLS and CDR2 YYNGEE. The CDR3 loop is CASSVLGLNSYNEQFF. Written as DNA, the CDR3 is TGTGCCAGCAGCGTCTTGGGGCTAAACTCCTACAATGAGCAGTTCTTC. Full variable domain (missing parts from reference TRBV9 and TRBJ2-1): DSGVTQTPKHLITATGQRVTLRCSPRSGDLSVYWYQQSLDQGLQFLIQYYNGEERAKGNILERFSAQQFPDLHSELNLSSLELGDSALYFCASSVLGLNSYNEQFFGPGTRLTVL.

J is TRBJ1-2 and V is TRBV11-1; no reliable D call. The germline gives CDR1 SGHAT, CDR2 FQDESV (reference sequence). The CDR3 covers 14 residues. V was trimmed by 3 bases and J by 2 bases, leaving 10 bases between them. In DNA, the CDR3 is TGTGCCAGCAGCTTTGCACCAGACAACTATGGCTACACCTTC. Protein sequence: CASSFAPDNYGYTF.